This T cell receptor (beta chain) was identified in a study of T cells after yellow fever vaccination. This clonotype was detected ten times or more. The CDR3 contains 15 residues. Per the germline V gene, CDR1 is SGHAT and CDR2 is FQNNGV. The V end was cut by 1 base, the J end by 8 bases, with 17 bases between. MiXCR, run by TCRdb on the 5' RACE reads, gives a single entry per CDR3 protein. The data contain 15,000 or so distinct CDR3 sequences, about 7.3% of them singletons. This sequence originates from a man between 18 and 35 years old who received the YFV17D yellow fever vaccine. Sample: PBMCs, either bulk or a sorted T-cell subset (CD4+, CD8+, memory, or dextramer-sorted; not recorded which), taken on the day of the yellow fever booster vaccination. The gene calls are TRBV11-2 and TRBJ1-2; D unresolved. CDR3 coding DNA: TGTGCCAGCAGCTTAGGACGGAGCGTTCTTTCGGGCTACACCTTC. Translation gives CASSLGRSVLSGYTF.